This T cell receptor beta chain was captured by sequencing in a study of regulatory T cells in long-lasting Graves disease. Study results and caveats: There were preferences for TRBV28, TRBJ1-2 and TRBJ2-5 in persistent disease.

With iRepertoire HTBI primers and Arm-PCR of CDR3 regions, TCR beta libraries were built. Each CDR3 protein gets one entry after TCRdb re-called the multiplex PCR reads with MiXCR. This repertoire shows 400,000 to 500,000 distinct CDR3 sequences, 15% found once; its top ten account for over 7.5%. Specified time point: newly diagnosed GD, antithyroid drugs for less than 3 months. Extracted PBMC RNA gave rise to the TCR library. A remark on this clonotype: Its antigen remains unknown.

Germline V CDR1 and CDR2: SQVTM, ANQGSEA. V was trimmed by 4 bases and J by 3 bases, leaving 9 bases between them. The CDR3 length is 13 residues. The same data also contributed to another study, on T cells in Graves' hyperthyroidism and ophthalmopathy.

Sequenced material: peripheral blood mononuclear cells (PBMCs), taken at new diagnosis, from a patient treated with antithyroid drugs. The clonotype was recovered from a middle-aged woman with Graves disease. The V gene is TRBV29-1, the J gene TRBJ2-2; no clear D gene. CDR3 protein: CSVAVFYTGELFF. The CDR3 region has the DNA TGCAGCGTTGCGGTCTTCTACACCGGGGAGCTGTTTTTT.